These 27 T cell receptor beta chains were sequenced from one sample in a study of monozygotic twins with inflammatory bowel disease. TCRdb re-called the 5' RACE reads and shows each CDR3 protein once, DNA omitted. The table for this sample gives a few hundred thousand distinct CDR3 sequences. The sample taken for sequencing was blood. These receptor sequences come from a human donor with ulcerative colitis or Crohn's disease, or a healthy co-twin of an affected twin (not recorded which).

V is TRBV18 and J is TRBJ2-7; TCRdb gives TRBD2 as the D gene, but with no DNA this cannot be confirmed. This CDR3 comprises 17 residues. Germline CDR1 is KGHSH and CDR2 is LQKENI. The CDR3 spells CASSPGARGGIPGEQYF. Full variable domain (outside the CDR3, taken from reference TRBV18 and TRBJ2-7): NAGVMQNPRHLVRRRGQEARLRCSPMKGHSHVYWYRQLPEEGLKFMVYLQKENIIDESGMPKERFSAEFPKEGPSILRIQQVVRGDSAAYFCASSPGARGGIPGEQYFGPGTRLTVT.

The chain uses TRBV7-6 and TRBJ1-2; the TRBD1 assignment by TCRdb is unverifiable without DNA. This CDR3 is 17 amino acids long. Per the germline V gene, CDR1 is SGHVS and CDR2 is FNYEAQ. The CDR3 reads CASSPGQGGSASYGYTF.

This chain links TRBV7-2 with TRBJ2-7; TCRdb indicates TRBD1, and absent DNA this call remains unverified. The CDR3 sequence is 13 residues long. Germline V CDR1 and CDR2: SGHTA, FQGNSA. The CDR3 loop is CATEITGLNEQYF.

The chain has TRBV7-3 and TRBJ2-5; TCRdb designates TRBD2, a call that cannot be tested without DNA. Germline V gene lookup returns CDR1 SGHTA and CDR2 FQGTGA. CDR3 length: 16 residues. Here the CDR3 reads CASSLDGGHHPETQYF.

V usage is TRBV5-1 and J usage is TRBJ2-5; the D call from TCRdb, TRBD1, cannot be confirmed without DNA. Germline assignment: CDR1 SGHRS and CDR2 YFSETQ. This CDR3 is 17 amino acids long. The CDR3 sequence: CASSLGTGGRVQETQYF.

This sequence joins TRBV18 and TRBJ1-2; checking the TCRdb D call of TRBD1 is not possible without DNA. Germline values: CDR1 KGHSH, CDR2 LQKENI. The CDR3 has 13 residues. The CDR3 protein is CASSTTGGKGYTF.

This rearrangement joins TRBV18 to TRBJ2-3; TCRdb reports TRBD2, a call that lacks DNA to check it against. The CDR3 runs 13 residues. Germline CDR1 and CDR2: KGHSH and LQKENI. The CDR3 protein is CASSLSAGDTQYF.

The CDR3 is CAISAQGPYEQYF. V is TRBV10-3 and J is TRBJ2-7; TCRdb's assignment of TRBD1 cannot be checked, as there is no DNA. Looked up from germline, CDR1 is ENHRY and CDR2 is SYGVKD. The CDR3 runs to 13 residues.

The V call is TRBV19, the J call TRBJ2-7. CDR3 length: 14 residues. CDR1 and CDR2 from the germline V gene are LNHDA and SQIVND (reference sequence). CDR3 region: CASSDRSNYYEQYF.

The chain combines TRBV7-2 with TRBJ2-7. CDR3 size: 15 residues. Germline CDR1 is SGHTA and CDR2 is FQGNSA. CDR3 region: CASSLWASSSYEQYF.

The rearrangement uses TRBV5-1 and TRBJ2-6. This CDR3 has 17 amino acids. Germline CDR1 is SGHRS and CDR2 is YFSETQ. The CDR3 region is CASSLWFGISGANVLTF.

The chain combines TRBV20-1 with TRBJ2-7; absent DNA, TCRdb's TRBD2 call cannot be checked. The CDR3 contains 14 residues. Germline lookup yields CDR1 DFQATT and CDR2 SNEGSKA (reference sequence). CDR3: CSARVGAQFSEQYF.

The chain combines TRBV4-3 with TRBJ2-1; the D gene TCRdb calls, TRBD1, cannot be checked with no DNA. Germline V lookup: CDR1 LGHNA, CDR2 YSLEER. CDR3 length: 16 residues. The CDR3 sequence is CASSQQGDHTYNEQFF.

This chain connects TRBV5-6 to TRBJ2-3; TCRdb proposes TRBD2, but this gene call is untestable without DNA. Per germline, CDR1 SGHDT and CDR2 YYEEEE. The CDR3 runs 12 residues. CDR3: CASTGGLDTQYF.

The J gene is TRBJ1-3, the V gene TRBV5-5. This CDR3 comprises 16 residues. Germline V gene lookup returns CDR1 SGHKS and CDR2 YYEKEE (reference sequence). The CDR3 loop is CASSLARSFSGNTIYF.

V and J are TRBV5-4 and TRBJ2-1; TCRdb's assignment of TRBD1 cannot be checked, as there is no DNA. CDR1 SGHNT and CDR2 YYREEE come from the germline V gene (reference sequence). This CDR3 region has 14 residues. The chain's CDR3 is CASSHRASYNEQFF.

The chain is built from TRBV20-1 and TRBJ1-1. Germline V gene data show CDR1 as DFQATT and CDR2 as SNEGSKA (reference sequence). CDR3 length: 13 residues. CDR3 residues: CSASFGGVAEAFF.

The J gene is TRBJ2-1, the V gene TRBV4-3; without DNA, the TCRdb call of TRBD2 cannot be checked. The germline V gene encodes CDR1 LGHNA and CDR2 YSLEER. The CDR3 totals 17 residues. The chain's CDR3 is CASSQVVSGGPYNEQFF.

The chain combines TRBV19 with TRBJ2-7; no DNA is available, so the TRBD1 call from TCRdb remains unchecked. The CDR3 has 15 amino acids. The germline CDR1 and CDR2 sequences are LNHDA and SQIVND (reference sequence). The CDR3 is CASSMADPGSYEQYF.

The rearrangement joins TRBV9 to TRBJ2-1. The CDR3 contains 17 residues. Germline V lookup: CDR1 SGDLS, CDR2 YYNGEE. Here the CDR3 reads CASSGMGRQDSYNEQFF. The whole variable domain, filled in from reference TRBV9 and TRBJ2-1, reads DSGVTQTPKHLITATGQRVTLRCSPRSGDLSVYWYQQSLDQGLQFLIQYYNGEERAKGNILERFSAQQFPDLHSELNLSSLELGDSALYFCASSGMGRQDSYNEQFFGPGTRLTVL.

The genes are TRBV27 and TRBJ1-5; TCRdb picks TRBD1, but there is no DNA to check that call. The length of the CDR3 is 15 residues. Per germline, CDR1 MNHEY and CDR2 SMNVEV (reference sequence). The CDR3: CASSRTGGINQPQHF.

Here the CDR3 reads CASRQTGLRYGYTF. This chain uses TRBV12-3 or TRBV12-4 with TRBJ1-2; the TCRdb call, TRBD1, lacks DNA for checking. The CDR3 is 14 residues long.

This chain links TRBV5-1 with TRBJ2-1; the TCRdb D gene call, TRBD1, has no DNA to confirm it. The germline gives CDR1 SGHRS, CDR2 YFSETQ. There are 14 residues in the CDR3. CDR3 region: CASSVAWGGNEQFF.

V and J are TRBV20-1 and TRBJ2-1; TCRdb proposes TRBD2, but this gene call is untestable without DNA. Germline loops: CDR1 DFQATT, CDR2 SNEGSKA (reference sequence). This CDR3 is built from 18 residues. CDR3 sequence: CSARGGLASPRSYNEQFF.

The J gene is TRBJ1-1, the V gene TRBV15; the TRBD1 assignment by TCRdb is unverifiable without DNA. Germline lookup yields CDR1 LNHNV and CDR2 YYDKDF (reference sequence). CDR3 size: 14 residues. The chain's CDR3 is CATSLSTGDTEAFF. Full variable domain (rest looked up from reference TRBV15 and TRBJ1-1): DAMVIQNPRYQVTQFGKPVTLSCSQTLNHNVMYWYQQKSSQAPKLLFHYYDKDFNNEADTPDNFQSRRPNTSFCFLDIRSPGLGDTAMYLCATSLSTGDTEAFFGQGTRLTVV.

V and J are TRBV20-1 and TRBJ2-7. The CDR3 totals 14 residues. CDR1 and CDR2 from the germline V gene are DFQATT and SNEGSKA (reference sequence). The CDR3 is CSARVPRTIDEQYF.

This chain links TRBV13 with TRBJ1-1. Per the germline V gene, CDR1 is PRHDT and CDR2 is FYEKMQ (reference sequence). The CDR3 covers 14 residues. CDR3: CASSFQRMNTEAFF. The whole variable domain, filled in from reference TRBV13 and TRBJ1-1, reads AAGVIQSPRHLIKEKRETATLKCYPIPRHDTVYWYQQGPGQDPQFLISFYEKMQSDKGSIPDRFSAQQFSDYHSELNMSSLELGDSALYFCASSFQRMNTEAFFGQGTRLTVV.